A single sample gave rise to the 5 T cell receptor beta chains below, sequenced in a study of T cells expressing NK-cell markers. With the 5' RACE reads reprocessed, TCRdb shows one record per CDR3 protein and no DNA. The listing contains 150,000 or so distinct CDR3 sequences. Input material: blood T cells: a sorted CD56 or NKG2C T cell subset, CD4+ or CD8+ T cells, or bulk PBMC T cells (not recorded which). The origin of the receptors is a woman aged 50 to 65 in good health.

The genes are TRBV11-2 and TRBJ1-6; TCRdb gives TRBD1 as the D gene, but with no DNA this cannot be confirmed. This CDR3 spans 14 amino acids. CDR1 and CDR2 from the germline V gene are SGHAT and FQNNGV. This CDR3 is CASSPDRGNSPLHF.

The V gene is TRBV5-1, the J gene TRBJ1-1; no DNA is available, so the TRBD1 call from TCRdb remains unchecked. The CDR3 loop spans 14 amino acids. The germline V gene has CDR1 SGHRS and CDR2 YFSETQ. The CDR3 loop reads CASSYTGENTEAFF.

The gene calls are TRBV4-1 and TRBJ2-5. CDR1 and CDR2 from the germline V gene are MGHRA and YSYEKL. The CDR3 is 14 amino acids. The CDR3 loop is CASSQVVGQETQYF.

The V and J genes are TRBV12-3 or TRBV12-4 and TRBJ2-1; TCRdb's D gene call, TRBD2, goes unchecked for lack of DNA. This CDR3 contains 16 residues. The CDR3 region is CASSWILAGRVGEQFF.

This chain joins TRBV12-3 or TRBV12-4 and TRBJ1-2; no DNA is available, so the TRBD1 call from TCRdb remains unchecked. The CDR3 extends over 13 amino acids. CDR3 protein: CASSFIEGVGYTF.